The present TCR beta chain was sequenced within a study of blood T cell repertoires in COVID-19 (dated by TCRdb to 2019 to 2021). Notes on the research overall: Samples from collaborators originated in the United States, Italy and Spain and spanned both the acute and convalescent phases of COVID-19. The prospective study material was composed of cDNA or gDNA derived from T cells, B-cell-depleted T cells, or PBMCs. The dataset comprised deeply sampled blood TCRbeta repertoires from subjects exposed to, actively infected with, or recovered from COVID-19. The repertoires were released in a freely available public database intended as a resource for research on the immune response to SARS-CoV-2. The samples were drawn from two sources: the first 160 participants of the ongoing ImmuneRACE study, and about 1,300 subjects contributed by 6 global collaborators. A de-identified subject ID, COVID-19 status, age in years and sex were almost always included in the sample metadata. Where available, HLA class I and class II types were obtained from metadata supplied by the sample provider rather than from assay-based typing. Overall results and qualifications from the work: Clinical and demographic metadata were provided uncurated, with the amount varying by source and participant.

Concerning this clone itself: Its antigen is still unknown. The record has no base qualities; no much larger clone is one base away.

The CDR3 holds 13 amino acids from the cysteine to the phenylalanine. This entry keeps only the CDR3 DNA: 39 bases, framed from base 1. V loses 5 bases, J loses 15 bases, and the germline ends lie 20 bases apart. Reading the germline V gene (reference sequence) gives CDR1 MNHEY and CDR2 SMNVEV. The immunoSEQ Assay, a bias-controlled multiplex PCR, was used to amplify TCRbeta CDR3 regions from genomic DNA. Under the source paper's analysis protocol: The number of nucleated cells in each sample was estimated from the amplification of reference gene primers within the assay. Sequence reads were collapsed and filtered to measure the absolute abundance of every unique TCRbeta CDR3 rearrangement. For each sample, productive Simpson clonality was calculated as the square root of Simpson's diversity index over productive rearrangements. TCRdb retrieved this table from immuneACCESS and kept in-frame rearrangements only. Not all clones are present; in checked studies, unresolved V genes account for under half, and no reason is known for the remainder. Clone size and the V and J calls come from that table; the DNA yielded D and trimming. Across this sample there are approximately 200,000 clones, with 83% seen only once. Less than 8% of the sample comes from the top ten.

Each collaborating institution followed its own protocols to collect whole blood in K2EDTA tubes. For TCRbeta analysis, collaborators shipped samples in one of three forms: frozen whole blood, isolated PBMCs, or DNA extracted from either of those sample types. The source of this sequence is a woman aged 45-65 years with acute or convalescent COVID-19. The chain was built from TRBV27 and TRBJ2-1, with TRBD2 perhaps the D gene, on 5 matching bases. The sample consisted of peripheral blood. The sequenced DNA: TGTGCCAGCAGTAACCAAATGGACTGGGGATGGTTCTTC. This yields the protein CASSNQMDWGWFF.